The clone carrying this TCR beta chain has at least ten counts. Trimming left V 1 base short and J 8 bases short, with 17 bases between. The CDR3 has 15 residues. Germline V lookup: CDR1 SEHNR, CDR2 FQNEAQ (reference sequence). This record comes from a study of T cells after yellow fever vaccination. Production of TCR cDNA was by 5'RACE template switching, which also added a universal primer site and UMIs. TCRdb used MiXCR to reprocess the 5' RACE reads, holding one entry per CDR3 protein. The data hold about 260,000 distinct CDR3 sequences, with approximately 3.5% observed a single time. The J gene is TRBJ1-2, the V gene TRBV7-9; D remains unclear. The sequence derives from a man younger than 30 who received the YFV17D yellow fever vaccine. The specimen comprised PBMCs, sampled 15 days after the yellow fever booster vaccination. CDR3 DNA: TGTGCCAGCAGCTTAGTTGGTGACCCACCTTCCGGCTACACCTTC. It encodes CASSLVGDPPSGYTF.